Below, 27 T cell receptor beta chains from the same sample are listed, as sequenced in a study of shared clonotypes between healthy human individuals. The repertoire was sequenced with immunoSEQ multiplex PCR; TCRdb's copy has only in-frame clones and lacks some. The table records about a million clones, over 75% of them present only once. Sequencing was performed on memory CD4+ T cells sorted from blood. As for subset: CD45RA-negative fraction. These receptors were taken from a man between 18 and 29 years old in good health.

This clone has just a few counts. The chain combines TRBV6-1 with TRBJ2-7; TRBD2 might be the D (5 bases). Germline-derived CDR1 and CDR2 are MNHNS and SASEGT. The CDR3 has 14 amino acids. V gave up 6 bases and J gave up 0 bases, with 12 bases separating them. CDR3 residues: CASRRIEGSYEQYF. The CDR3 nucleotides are TGTGCCAGCAGGAGGATTGAGGGCTCCTACGAGCAGTACTTC.

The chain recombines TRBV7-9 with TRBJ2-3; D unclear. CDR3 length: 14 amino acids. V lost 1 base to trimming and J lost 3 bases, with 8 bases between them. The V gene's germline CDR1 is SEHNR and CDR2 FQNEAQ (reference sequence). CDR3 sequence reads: CASSLVRQTDTQYF. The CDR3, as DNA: TGTGCCAGCAGCTTAGTTCGGCAGACAGATACGCAGTATTTT.

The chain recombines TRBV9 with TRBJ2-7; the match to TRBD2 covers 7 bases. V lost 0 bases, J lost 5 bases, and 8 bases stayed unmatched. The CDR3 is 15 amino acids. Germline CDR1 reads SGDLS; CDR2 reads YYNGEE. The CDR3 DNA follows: TGTGCCAGCAGCGTAGGCGGGCGGGGGATCAACGAGCAGTACTTC. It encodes CASSVGGRGINEQYF.

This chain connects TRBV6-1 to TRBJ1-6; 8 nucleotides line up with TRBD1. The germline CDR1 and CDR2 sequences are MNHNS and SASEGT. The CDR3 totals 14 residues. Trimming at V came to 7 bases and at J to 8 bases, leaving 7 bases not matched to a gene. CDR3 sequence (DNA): TGTGCCAGCACTTCAGGGGGCCTGCATTCACCCCTCCACTTT. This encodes CASTSGGLHSPLHF.

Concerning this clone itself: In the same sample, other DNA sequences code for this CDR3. CDR3 sequence: CASSYSNEQFF. Here the CDR3 DNA reads TGTGCCAGCAGTTACAGCAATGAGCAGTTCTTC. V usage is TRBV6-5 and J usage is TRBJ2-1; D not resolved. The length of the CDR3 is 11 residues. V was cut by 2 bases and J by 6 bases, with 2 bases left in between. CDR1 and CDR2 from the germline V gene are MNHEY and SVGAGI.

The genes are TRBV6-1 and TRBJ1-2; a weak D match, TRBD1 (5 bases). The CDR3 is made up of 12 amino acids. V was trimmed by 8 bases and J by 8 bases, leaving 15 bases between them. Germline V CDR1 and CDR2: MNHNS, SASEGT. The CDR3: CASGDSRRGYTF. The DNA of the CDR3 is TGTGCCAGCGGGGACTCCCGGCGGGGCTACACCTTC.

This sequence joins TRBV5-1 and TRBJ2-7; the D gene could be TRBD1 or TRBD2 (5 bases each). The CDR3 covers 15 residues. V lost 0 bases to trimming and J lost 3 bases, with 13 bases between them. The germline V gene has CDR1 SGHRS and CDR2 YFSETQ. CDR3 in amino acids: CASSLGGTINYEQYF. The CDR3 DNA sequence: TGCGCCAGCAGCTTGGGGGGGACGATAAACTACGAGCAGTACTTC.

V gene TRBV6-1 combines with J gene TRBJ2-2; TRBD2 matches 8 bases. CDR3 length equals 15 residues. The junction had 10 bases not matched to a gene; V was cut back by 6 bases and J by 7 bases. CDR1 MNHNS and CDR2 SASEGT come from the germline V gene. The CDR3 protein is CASSAERGRGGELFF. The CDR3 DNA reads TGTGCCAGCAGCGCGGAGCGGGGGCGGGGCGGGGAGCTGTTTTTT.

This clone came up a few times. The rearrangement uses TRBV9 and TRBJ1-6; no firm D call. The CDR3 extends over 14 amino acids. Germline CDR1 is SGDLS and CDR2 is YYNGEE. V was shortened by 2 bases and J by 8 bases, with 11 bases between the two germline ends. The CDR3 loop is CASSVEEPHSPLHF. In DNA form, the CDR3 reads TGTGCCAGCAGCGTCGAGGAACCCCATTCACCCCTCCACTTT.

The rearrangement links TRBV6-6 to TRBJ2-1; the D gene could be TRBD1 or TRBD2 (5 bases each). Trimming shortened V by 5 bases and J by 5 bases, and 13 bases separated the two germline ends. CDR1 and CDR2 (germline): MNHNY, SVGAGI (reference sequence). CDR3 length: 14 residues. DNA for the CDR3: TGTGCCAGCAGTCTCCGGGGCAACGACAATGAGCAGTTCTTC. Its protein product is CASSLRGNDNEQFF.

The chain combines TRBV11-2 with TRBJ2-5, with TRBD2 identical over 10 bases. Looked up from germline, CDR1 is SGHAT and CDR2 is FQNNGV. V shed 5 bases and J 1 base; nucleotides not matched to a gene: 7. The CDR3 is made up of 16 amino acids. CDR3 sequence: CASSVSIAGGQETQYF. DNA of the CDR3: TGTGCCAGCAGCGTCTCAATAGCGGGAGGCCAAGAGACCCAGTACTTC.

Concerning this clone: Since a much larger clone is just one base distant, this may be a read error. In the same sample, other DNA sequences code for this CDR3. DNA for the CDR3: TGTGCCAGCAGCTCAGGGGGCTATGGCTACACCTTC. Its translation: CASSSGGYGYTF. V and J are TRBV11-2 and TRBJ1-2; TRBD1 matches 7 bases. Germline-derived CDR1 and CDR2 are SGHAT and FQNNGV. The CDR3 runs to 12 residues. The junction had 0 bases not matched to a gene; V was cut back by 4 bases and J by 4 bases.

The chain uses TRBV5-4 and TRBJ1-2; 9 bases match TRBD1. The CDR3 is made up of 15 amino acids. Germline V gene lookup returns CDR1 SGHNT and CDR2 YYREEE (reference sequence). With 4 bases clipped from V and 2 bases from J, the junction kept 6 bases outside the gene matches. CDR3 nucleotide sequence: TGTGCCAGCAGCGTAAACAGGGGGCAGAACTATGGCTACACCTTC. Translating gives CASSVNRGQNYGYTF.

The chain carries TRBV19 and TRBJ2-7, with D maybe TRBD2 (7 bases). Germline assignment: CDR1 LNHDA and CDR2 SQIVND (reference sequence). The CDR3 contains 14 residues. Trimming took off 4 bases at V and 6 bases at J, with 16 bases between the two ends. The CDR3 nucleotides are TGTGCCAGTAGTAACAGAGGGGGGGCAAGCGAGCAGTACTTC. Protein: CASSNRGGASEQYF. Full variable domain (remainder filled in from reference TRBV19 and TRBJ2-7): DGGITQSPKYLFRKEGQNVTLSCEQNLNHDAMYWYRQDPGQGLRLIYYSQIVNDFQKGDIAEGYSVSREKKESFPLTVTSAQKNPTAFYLCASSNRGGASEQYFGPGTRLTVT.

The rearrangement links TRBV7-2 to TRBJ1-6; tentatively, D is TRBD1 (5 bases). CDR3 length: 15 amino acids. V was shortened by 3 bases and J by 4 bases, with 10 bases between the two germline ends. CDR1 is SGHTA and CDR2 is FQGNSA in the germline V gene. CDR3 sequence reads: CASSLGRAYNSPLHF. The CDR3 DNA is TGTGCCAGCAGCTTGGGCAGGGCTTATAATTCACCCCTCCACTTT.

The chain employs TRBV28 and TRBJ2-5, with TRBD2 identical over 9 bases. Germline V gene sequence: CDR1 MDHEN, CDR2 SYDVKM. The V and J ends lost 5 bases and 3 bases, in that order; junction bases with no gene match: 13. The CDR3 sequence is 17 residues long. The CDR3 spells CASSPVTGTSKKETQYF. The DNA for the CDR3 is TGTGCCAGCAGTCCAGTTACCGGGACTAGCAAGAAAGAGACCCAGTACTTC.

The CDR3 DNA reads as TGTGCCAGCAGCCAAGATTTTCAACAGAACCAAGAGACCCAGTACTTC. Protein sequence: CASSQDFQQNQETQYF. The gene calls are TRBV14 and TRBJ2-5; D is unclear. Trimming pared 0 bases from V and 0 bases from J, leaving 11 bases between. Germline lookup yields CDR1 SGHDN and CDR2 FVKESK. The CDR3 is 16 residues long.

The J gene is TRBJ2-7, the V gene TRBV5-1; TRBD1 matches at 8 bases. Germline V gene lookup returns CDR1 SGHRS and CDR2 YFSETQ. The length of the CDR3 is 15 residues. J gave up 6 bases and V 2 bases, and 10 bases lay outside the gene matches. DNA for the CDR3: TGCGCCAGCAGCTTCCAGGGGGCCGCTTTCTCCGAGCAGTACTTC. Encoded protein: CASSFQGAAFSEQYF. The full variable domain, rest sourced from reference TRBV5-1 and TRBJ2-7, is KAGVTQTPRYLIKTRGQQVTLSCSPISGHRSVSWYQQTPGQGLQFLFEYFSETQRNKGNFPGRFSGRQFSNSRSEMNVSTLELGDSALYLCASSFQGAAFSEQYFGPGTRLTVT.

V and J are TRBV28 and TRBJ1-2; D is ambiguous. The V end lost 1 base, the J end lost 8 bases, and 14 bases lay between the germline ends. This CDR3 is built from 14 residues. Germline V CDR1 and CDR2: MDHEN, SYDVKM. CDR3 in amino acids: CASSLLRAGGGYTF. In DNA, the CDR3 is TGTGCCAGCAGTTTATTAAGGGCGGGAGGCGGCTACACCTTC.

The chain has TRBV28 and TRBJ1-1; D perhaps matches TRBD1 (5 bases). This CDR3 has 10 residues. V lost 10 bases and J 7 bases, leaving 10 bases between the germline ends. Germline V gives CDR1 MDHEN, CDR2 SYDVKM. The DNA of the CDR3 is TGTGCCACCACAGGATTTGAAGCTTTCTTT. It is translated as CATTGFEAFF.

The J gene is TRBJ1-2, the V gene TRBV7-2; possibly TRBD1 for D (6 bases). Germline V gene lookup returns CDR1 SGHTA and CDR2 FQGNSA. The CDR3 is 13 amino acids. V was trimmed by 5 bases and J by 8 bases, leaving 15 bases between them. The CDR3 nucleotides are TGTGCCAGCAGCGCCAGGGGTGGGAGCGGCTACACCTTC. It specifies CASSARGGSGYTF.

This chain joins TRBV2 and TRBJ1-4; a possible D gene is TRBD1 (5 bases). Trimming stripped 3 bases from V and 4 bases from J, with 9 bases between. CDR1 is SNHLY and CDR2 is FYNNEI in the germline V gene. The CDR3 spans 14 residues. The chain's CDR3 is CASSDPGFNEKLFF. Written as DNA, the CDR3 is TGTGCCAGCAGTGACCCAGGGTTTAATGAAAAACTGTTTTTT.

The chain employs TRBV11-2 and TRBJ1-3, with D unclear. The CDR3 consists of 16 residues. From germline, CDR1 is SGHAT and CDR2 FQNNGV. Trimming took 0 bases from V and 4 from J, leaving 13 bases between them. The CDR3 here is CASSLDGELRGNTIYF. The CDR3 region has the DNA TGTGCCAGCAGCTTAGATGGGGAGCTCCGGGGAAACACCATATATTTT.

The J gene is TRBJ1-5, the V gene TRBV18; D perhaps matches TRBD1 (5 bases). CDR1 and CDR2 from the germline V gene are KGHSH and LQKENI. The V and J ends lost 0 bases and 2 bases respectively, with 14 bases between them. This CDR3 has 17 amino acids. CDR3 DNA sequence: TGTGCCAGCTCACCACCGGGGAGGGGAGGAGGCAATCAGCCCCAGCATTTT. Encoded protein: CASSPPGRGGGNQPQHF.

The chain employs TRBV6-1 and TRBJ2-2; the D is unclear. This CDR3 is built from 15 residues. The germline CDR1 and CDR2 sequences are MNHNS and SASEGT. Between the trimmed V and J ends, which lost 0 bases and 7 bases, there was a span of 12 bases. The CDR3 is CASSEARGWGGELFF. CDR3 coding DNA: TGTGCCAGCAGTGAAGCGCGAGGCTGGGGCGGGGAGCTGTTTTTT.

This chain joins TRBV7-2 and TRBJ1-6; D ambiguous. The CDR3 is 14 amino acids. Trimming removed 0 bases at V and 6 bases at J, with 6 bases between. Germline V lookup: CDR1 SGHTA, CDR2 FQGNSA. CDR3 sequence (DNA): TGTGCCAGCAGCTTAGCGACATTTAATTCACCCCTCCACTTT. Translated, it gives CASSLATFNSPLHF.

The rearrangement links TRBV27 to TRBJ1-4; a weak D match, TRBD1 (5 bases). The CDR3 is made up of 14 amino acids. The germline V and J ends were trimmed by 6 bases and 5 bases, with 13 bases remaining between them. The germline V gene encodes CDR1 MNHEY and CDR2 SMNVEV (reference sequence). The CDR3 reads CASRKGTGNEKLFF. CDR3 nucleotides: TGTGCCAGCAGGAAGGGTACAGGCAATGAAAAACTGTTTTTT.